This T cell receptor (beta chain) emerged from a study of blood T cell repertoires in COVID-19. Study-wide background: The origin of the acute and convalescent COVID-19 samples was the United States, Italy and Spain. PBMCs, B-cell-depleted T cells, or T cells provided the cDNA or gDNA that made up the material.

In regard to this clone: The same CDR3 is also encoded by other DNA sequences in this sample.

Participants had their cohort set by participant-reported clinical history. Original methodology: Reference gene primer amplification in the assay estimated nucleated cell counts. The data were produced by immunoSEQ multiplex PCR, yet TCRdb's version contains in-frame clones alone and is incomplete. V, J and clone size are those of that table, while D and trimming were read from the DNA. Of approximately 250,000 clones in the sample, approximately 84% were seen once. Trimming shortened V by 1 base and J by 4 bases, and 7 bases separated the two germline ends. The CDR3 is made up of 13 amino acids. Per germline, CDR1 SGHNT and CDR2 YENEEA.

The clonotype originates from a man in his forties or fifties who had recovered from COVID-19. The sequencing input was PBMCs or T cells enriched from blood (not recorded which). The chain is built from TRBV11-3 and TRBJ2-5; D perhaps matches TRBD2 (6 bases). Here the CDR3 DNA reads TGTGCCAGCAGCTTAGCCGGGGGAGAGACCCAGTACTTC. Translation gives CASSLAGGETQYF.